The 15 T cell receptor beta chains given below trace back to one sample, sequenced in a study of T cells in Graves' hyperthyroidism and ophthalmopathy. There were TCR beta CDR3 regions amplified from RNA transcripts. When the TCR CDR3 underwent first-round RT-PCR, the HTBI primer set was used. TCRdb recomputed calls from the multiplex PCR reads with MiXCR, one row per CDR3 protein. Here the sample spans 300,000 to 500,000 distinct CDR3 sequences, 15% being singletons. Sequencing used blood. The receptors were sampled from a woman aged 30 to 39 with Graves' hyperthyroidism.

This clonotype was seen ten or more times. Here the CDR3 reads CAISAGNEQFF. CDR3 nucleotide sequence: TGTGCCATCAGTGCCGGCAATGAGCAGTTCTTC. This chain joins TRBV10-3 and TRBJ2-1, with D unclear. V lost 4 bases and J 6 bases, leaving 4 bases between the germline ends. The CDR3 runs 11 residues. Germline CDR1 reads ENHRY; CDR2 reads SYGVKD.

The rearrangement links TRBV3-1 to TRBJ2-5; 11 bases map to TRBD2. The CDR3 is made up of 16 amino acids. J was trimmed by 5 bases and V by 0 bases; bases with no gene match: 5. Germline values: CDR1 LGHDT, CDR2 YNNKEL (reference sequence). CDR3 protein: CASSQELLAGEETQYF. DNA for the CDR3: TGTGCCAGCAGCCAAGAACTACTAGCGGGAGAGGAGACCCAGTACTTC.

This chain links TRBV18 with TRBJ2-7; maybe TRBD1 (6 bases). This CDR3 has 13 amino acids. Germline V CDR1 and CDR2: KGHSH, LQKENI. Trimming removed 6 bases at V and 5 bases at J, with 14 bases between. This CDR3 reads CASSQGRGNEQYF. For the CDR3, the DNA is TGTGCCAGCTCTCAAGGCAGGGGTAACGAGCAGTACTTC. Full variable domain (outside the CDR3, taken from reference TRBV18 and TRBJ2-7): NAGVMQNPRHLVRRRGQEARLRCSPMKGHSHVYWYRQLPEEGLKFMVYLQKENIIDESGMPKERFSAEFPKEGPSILRIQQVVRGDSAAYFCASSQGRGNEQYFGPGTRLTVT.

The CDR3 DNA follows: TGTGCCAGTAGCCCACCCCTAGCGGAGGCCTACAATGAGCAGTTCTTC. This encodes CASSPPLAEAYNEQFF. The V call is TRBV19, the J call TRBJ2-1, with 7 bases lining up with TRBD2. Germline CDR1 is LNHDA and CDR2 is SQIVND (reference sequence). The CDR3 has 16 residues. V gave up 6 bases and J gave up 2 bases; unmatched junction bases: 10.

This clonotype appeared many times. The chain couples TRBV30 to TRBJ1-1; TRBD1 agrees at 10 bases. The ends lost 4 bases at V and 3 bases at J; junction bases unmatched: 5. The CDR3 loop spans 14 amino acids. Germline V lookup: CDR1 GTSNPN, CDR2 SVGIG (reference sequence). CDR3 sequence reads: CAWTKDRGYTEAFF. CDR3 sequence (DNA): TGTGCCTGGACCAAGGACAGGGGGTACACTGAAGCTTTCTTT.

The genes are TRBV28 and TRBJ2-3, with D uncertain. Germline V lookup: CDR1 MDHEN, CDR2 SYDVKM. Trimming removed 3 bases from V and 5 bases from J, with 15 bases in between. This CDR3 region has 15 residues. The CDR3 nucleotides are TGTGCCAGCAGTTTTGACGGAAGTTCCGAAGATACGCAGTATTTT. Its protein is CASSFDGSSEDTQYF.

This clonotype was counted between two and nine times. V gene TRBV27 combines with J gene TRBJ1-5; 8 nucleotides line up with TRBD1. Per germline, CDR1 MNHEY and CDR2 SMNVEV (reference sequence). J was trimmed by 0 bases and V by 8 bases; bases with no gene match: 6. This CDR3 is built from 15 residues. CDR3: CASGYRGNSNQPQHF. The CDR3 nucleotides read TGTGCCAGCGGATACAGGGGGAATAGCAATCAGCCCCAGCATTTT.

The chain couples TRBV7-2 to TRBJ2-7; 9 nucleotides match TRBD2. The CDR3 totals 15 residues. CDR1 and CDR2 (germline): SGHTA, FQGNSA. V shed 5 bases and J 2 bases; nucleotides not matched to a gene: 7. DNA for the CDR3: TGTGCCAGCAGCCCCAGAAGCGGGAGGACCTACGAGCAGTACTTC. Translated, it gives CASSPRSGRTYEQYF.

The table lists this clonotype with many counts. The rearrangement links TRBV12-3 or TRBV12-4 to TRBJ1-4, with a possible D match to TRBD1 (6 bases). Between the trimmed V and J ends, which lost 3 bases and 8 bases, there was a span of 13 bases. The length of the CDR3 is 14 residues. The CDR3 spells CASSFSGGGEKLFF. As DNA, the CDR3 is TGTGCCAGCAGTTTTAGCGGAGGGGGAGAAAAACTGTTTTTT.

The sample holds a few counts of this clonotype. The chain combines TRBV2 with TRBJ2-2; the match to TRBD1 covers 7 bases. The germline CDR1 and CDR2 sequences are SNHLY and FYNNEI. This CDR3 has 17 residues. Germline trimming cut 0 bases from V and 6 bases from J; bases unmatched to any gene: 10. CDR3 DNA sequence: TGTGCCAGCAGTGAAGCGTTGAGGGGGCTGCTTCCCGGGGAGCTGTTTTTT. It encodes CASSEALRGLLPGELFF.

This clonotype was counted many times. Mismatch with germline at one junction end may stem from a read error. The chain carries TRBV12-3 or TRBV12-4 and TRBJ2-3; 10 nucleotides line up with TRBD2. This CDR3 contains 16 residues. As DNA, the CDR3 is TGTGCCAGTAGTTTCCCTAGCGGGAGTTCGATGAATACGCAGTATTTT. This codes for CASSFPSGSSMNTQYF.

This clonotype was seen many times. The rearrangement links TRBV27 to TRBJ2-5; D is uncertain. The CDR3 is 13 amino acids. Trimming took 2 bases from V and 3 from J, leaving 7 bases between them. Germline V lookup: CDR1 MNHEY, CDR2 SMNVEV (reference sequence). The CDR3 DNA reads TGTGCCAGCAGTTTACGTGGGGAAGAGACCCAGTACTTC. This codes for CASSLRGEETQYF.

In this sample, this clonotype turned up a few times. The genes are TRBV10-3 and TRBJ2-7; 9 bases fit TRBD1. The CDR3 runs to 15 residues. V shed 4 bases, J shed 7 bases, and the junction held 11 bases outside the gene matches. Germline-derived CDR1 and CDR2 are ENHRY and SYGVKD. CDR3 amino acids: CAISGFRQGEGEQYF. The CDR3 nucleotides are TGTGCCATCAGTGGGTTCCGACAGGGGGAGGGGGAGCAGTACTTC.

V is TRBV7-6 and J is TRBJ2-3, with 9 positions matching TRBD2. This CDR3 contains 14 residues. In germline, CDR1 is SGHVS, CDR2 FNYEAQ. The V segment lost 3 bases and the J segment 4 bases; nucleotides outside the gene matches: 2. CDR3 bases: TGTGCCAGCAGCTTTAGCGGGAGCGCAGATACGCAGTATTTT. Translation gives CASSFSGSADTQYF. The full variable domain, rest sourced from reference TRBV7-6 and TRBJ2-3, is GAGVSQSPRYKVTKRGQDVALRCDPISGHVSLYWYRQALGQGPEFLTYFNYEAQQDKSGLPNDRFSAERPEGSISTLTIQRTEQRDSAMYRCASSFSGSADTQYFGPGTRLTVL.

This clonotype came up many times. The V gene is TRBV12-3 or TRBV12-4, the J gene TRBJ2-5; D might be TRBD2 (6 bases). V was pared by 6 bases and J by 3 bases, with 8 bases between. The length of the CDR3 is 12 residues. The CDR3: CASRGLEETQYF. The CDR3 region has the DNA TGTGCCAGCAGGGGACTCGAAGAGACCCAGTACTTC.